This TCR beta chain was captured in a study of T cells in tuberculosis. Profiling relied on immunoSEQ multiplex PCR, and the TCRdb table lists in-frame clones only, not all of them. The sample lists about 44,000 clones, 90% to 95% occurring once. The length of the CDR3 is 13 residues. V lost 2 bases to trimming and J lost 1 base, with 5 bases between them. CDR1 MNHEY and CDR2 SMNVEV come from the germline V gene (reference sequence). Sequenced input: PBMCs. The chain couples TRBV27 to TRBJ1-1, with a possible D match to TRBD1 (5 bases). This TCR was recovered from a donor aged 10 to 29 with latent tuberculosis or without tuberculosis infection. The CDR3 here is CASSLQGNTEAFF. In DNA, the CDR3 is TGTGCCAGCAGTTTACAGGGGAACACTGAAGCTTTCTTT.